The TCR beta chain under discussion was sequenced for a study of tumor-infiltrating lymphocytes in primary liver carcinoma. Study in general: Those enrolled were patients of both sexes, who were aged 30 to 69 years.

In germline, CDR1 is DFQATT, CDR2 SNEGSKA (reference sequence). The CDR3 runs 13 residues. V was shortened by 5 bases and J by 1 base, with 11 bases between the two germline ends. Findings of the study overall: The proportion of top clones found throughout all five tumor regions was only about 7-24%.

Synthesis of TCR beta cDNA was carried out from 500 ng total RNA with a constant-region primer. What produced the TCR beta libraries was three nested multiplex PCR rounds using slightly modified ARM-PCR. Amplification in the first two PCR rounds was performed using TRBV1-TRBV30 forward primers and a C-beta reverse primer for roughly 9 cycles each. Via MiXCR, TCRdb re-called the multiplex PCR reads, giving one row per CDR3 protein. The sample lists about 78,000 distinct CDR3 sequences, over 60% occurring once. Investigators took RNA and DNA out together from about 20-30 mg of unsorted bulk tissue. Sampling was performed at five separate regions of each tumor. As concerns this clonotype: Its antigen is not known.

This chain connects TRBV20-1 to TRBJ2-5, with D uncertain. This TCR was recovered from a man aged 40-55 years with primary liver carcinoma and hepatitis B virus infection. Material: liver tumor tissue from sampling region 4. Subset meaning: tumor region T4, right-lateral pole. CDR3 residues: CSAPLSGQETQYF. In DNA, the CDR3 is TGCAGTGCTCCACTATCGGGCCAAGAGACCCAGTACTTC.